This note documents a single T cell receptor beta chain sequence. Its antigen is currently unknown. This sample stems from a study of cytomegalovirus exposure and HLA in healthy donors. Study-wide background: A data release that came early held tens of millions of unique TCRs from HLA-typed donors. Findings of the study overall: When a later analysis compared HLA-associated TCR beta chains with equally common others, the HLA-associated chains turned out to be more clonally expanded and to have lower generation probabilities. Later analysis demonstrated an association between a missense DCLRE1C variant and TCR beta V- and J-gene trimming.

The CDR3 has 12 residues. From germline, CDR1 is SGHRS and CDR2 YFSETQ. Primers: 60 Vbeta forward and 13 Jbeta reverse. The data were produced by immunoSEQ multiplex PCR, yet TCRdb's version contains in-frame clones alone and is incomplete. The data show approximately 90,000 clones, with less than 85% seen just once and 7.4% held by the top ten. The gene calls are TRBV5-1 and TRBJ2-5; possibly TRBD2 for D (5 bases). The end of the DNA aligns better with TRBJ2-7, so the J call may be wrong. The sample taken for sequencing was PBMCs. This clonotype was sampled from a man aged 40-50 years in good health and CMV-seropositive. This CDR3 is CASSRDFYEQYF. CDR3 nucleotide sequence: TGCGCCAGCAGCCGGGATTTCTACGAGCAGTACTTC.